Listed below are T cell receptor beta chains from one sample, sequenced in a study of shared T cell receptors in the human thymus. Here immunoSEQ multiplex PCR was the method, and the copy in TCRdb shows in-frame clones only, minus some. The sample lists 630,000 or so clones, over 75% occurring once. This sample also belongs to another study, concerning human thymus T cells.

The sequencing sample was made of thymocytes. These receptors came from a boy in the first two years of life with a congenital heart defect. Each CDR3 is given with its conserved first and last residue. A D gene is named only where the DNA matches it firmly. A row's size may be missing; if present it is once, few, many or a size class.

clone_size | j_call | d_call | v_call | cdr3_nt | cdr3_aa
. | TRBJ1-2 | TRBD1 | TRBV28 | TGTGCCAGCGCACCGGACAGGGTTCGGAACAACTATGGCTACACCTTC | CASAPDRVRNNYGYTF
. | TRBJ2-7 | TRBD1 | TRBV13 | TGTGCCAGCAGCTCAGAAGGACAGGGTAATTACGAGCAGTACTTC | CASSSEGQGNYEQYF
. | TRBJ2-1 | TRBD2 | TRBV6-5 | TGTGCCAGCAGTGCCCGGGGGGTAGAGCAGTTCTTC | CASSARGVEQFF
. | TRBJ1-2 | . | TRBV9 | TGTGCCAGCAGCGTAGGCGGGGGAAAGGGCTACACCTTC | CASSVGGGKGYTF
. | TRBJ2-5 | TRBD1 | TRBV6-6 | TGTGCCAGCAGTCCCGACAGGGTGATACTTAAAGAGACCCAGTACTTC | CASSPDRVILKETQYF
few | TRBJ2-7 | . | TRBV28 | TGTGCCAGCAGTTTTTCTACACCGGGGGTTGAGCAGTACTTC | CASSFSTPGVEQYF
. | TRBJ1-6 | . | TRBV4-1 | TGCGCCAGCAGCCAAGATCGGCGAAGTCCGGGAGTACCCCTCCACTTT | CASSQDRRSPGVPLHF
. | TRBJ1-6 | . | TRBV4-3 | TGCGCCAGCAGCCAGAGCTCCTATAATTCACCCCTCCATTTT | CASSQSSYNSPLHF
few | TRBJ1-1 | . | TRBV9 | TGTGCCAGCAGCACAGAAATCAGGGAAGATCCAAACACTGAAGCTTTCTTT | CASSTEIREDPNTEAFF
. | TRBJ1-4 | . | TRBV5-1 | TGCGCCAGCAGTCCCGTCCAGGGACTGATTGAAAAACTGTTTTTT | CASSPVQGLIEKLFF
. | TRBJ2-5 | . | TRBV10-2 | TGCGCCAGCAGTGAGGCCGCTGAAGAGTGGGAGACCCAGTACTTC | CASSEAAEEWETQYF
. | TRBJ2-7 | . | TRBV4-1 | TGCGCCAGCAGCCAAGTTACAGGGCCCCGGTCTCTCGGATACGAGCAGTACTTC | CASSQVTGPRSLGYEQYF
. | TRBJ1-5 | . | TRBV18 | TGTGCCAGCTCTCGCTACAGGGACGAGGGCAATCAGCCCCAGCATTTT | CASSRYRDEGNQPQHF
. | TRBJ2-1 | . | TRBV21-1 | TGTGCCAGGACAGGGAGACCCTACAATGAGCAGTTCTTC | CARTGRPYNEQFF
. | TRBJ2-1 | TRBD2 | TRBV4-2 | TGTGCCAGCAGCCAAGATCGAGCAGGGGCGGGGGGTGCCTACAATGAGCAGTTCTTC | CASSQDRAGAGGAYNEQFF
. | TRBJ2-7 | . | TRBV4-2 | TGTGCCAGCAGCCAAGGGGGGAGCCAGGGGTCCTACGAGCAGTACTTC | CASSQGGSQGSYEQYF
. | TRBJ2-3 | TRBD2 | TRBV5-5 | TGTGCCAGCAGCTGGGGACTAGCGGGAGTAACAGATACGCAGTATTTT | CASSWGLAGVTDTQYF
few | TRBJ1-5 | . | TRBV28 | TGTGCCAGCAGCCAAGGGTGGGGGCAGCATAGCAATCAGCCCCAGCATTTT | CASSQGWGQHSNQPQHF
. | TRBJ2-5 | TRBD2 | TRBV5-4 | TGTGCCAGCAGCTCCAACGGCCCGGGACTAGCTTTAGGGGGACAAGAGACCCAGTACTTC | CASSSNGPGLALGGQETQYF
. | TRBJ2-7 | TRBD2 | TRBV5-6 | TGTGCCAGCAGCCCCCCCGGACTAGCGGGAGGGTCCGGGTACGAGCAGTACTTC | CASSPPGLAGGSGYEQYF
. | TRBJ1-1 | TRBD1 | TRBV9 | TGTGCCAGCAGCGCGCGGGACAGTCGGGGCACTGAAGCTTTCTTT | CASSARDSRGTEAFF
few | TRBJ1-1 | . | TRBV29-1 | TGCAGCGTTGAGGGCGGGCAGAAGGACACTGAAGCTTTCTTT | CSVEGGQKDTEAFF
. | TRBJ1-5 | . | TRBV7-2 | TGTGCCAGCAGCCTGACAGGCGAGGGGCAGCCCCAGCATTTT | CASSLTGEGQPQHF
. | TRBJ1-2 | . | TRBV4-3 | TGCGCCAGCAGCCAAGTGGTCAGGGACTATGGCTACACCTTC | CASSQVVRDYGYTF
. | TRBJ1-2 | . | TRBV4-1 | TGCGCCAGCAGCCATCGAACGGGGATCTATGGCTACACCTTC | CASSHRTGIYGYTF
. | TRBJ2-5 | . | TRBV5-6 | TGTGCCAGCAGCACCCGGGACACTAAAGAGACCCAGTACTTC | CASSTRDTKETQYF
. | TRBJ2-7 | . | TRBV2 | TGTGCCAGCAGTTTGAATTTGGTCGACAGATCCCACGAGCAGTACTTC | CASSLNLVDRSHEQYF
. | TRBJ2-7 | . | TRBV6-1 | TGTGCCAGCAGCAGGGGTTTTTTCTACGAGCAGTACTTC | CASSRGFFYEQYF
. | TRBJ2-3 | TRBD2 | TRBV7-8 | TGTGCCAGCAGCCCCAGACTAGCGCCCACAGATACGCAGTATTTT | CASSPRLAPTDTQYF
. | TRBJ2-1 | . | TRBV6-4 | TGTGCCAGCAGATCGGGACTCAATGAGCAGTTCTTC | CASRSGLNEQFF
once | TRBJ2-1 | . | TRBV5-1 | TGCGCCAGCAGCGCTCAGCGGGCCGACAATGAGCAGTTCTTC | CASSAQRADNEQFF
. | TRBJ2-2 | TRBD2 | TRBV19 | TGTGCCAGTAGTACTGGGACTAGCGAGAACACCGGGGAGCTGTTTTTT | CASSTGTSENTGELFF
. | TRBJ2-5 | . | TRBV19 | TGTGCCAGTAGTCCAGGGCAAGAGACCCAGTACTTC | CASSPGQETQYF
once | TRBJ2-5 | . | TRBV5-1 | TGCGCCAGCAGCTTCCACAGGCAAGAGACCCAGTACTTC | CASSFHRQETQYF
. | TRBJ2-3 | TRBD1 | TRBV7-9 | TGTGCCAGCCGAACACCGGGACAGGGAACGACAGATACGCAGTATTTT | CASRTPGQGTTDTQYF
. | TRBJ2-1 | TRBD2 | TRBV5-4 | TGTGCCAGCAGCGCGGTAGGGACTAGCGGGAGTAATGAGCAGTTCTTC | CASSAVGTSGSNEQFF
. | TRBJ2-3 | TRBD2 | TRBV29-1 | TGCAGCGCGATCCTGGGATTTGCGGGAGGACCTCTTGAGGCAGATACGCAGTATTTT | CSAILGFAGGPLEADTQYF
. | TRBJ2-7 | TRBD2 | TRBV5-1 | TGCGCCAGCAGCGGGAGGAGCGGGGTTCCGCTTTACGAGCAGTACTTC | CASSGRSGVPLYEQYF
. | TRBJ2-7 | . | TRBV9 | TGTGCCAGCAGCCCCAACCCGCGCCCCAGGGGCGAGCAGTACTTC | CASSPNPRPRGEQYF
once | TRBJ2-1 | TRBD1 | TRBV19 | TGTGCCAGTAAAGGTAGGGGACAGGGAATGAATGAGCAGTTCTTC | CASKGRGQGMNEQFF
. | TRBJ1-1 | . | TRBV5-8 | TGTGCCAGCAGTTCGGACAGCTTAAACACTGAAGCTTTCTTT | CASSSDSLNTEAFF